These T cell receptor beta chains were read from a single sample in a study of human T cells and chemical hapten exposure. TCRdb reprocessed the RACE reads via MiXCR and lists one record per CDR3 protein. The data show about 260,000 distinct CDR3 sequences, 7% to 10% seen once. Source: whole blood, taken in connection with sensitization to the hapten diphenylcyclopropenone (DPC). These receptor sequences come from a woman aged 40 to 49 with alopecia areata. Some clones in this sample may be carry-over from other donors' samples. Both conserved end residues are part of each CDR3. D genes are given only for firm matches. The size field is filled for only some rows; it gives once, few, many or a size class.

J	size	length	D	V	DNA	CDR3
TRBJ1-5	-	12	-	TRBV6-1	TGTGCCAGCCGTCGGGGGCTAGAGCCCCAGCATTTT	CASRRGLEPQHF
TRBJ2-2	many	14	TRBD1	TRBV20-1	TGCAGTGCTAGTCAGGGGGACATCACCGGGGAGCTGTTTTTT	CSASQGDITGELFF
TRBJ1-3	-	16	-	TRBV7-2	TGTGCCAGCAGCTCCGGCCCTGCTGGGACTGGAAACACCATATATTTT	CASSSGPAGTGNTIYF
TRBJ2-4	many	16	TRBD1	TRBV20-1	TGCAGTGCTAGCGGACAGGGTAGTTTGGCCAAAAACATTCAGTACTTC	CSASGQGSLAKNIQYF
TRBJ2-3	-	15	TRBD1	TRBV3-1	TGTGCCAGCAGCCCCGACAGGGCGAGGACAGATACGCAGTATTTT	CASSPDRARTDTQYF
TRBJ2-7	few	13	-	TRBV12-3/TRBV12-4	TGTGCCAGCAGTTTTCGGCAGTCCGGCGAGCAGTACTTC	CASSFRQSGEQYF
TRBJ2-1	few	12	-	TRBV6-2/TRBV6-3	TGTGCCAGCAAGGCGGATTACAATGAGCAGTTCTTC	CASKADYNEQFF
TRBJ1-5	-	13	-	TRBV24-1	TGTGCCACCAGCGAAGTGGAAAATCAGCCCCAGCATTTT	CATSEVENQPQHF
TRBJ2-3	many	11	-	TRBV6-2/TRBV6-3	TGTGCCAGCAGCTCCACAGATACGCAGTATTTT	CASSSTDTQYF
TRBJ2-7	many	16	TRBD2	TRBV5-1	TGCGCCAGCAGCTTGGGCACCGGGACTAGCTTCTACGAGCAGTACTTC	CASSLGTGTSFYEQYF
TRBJ1-1	few	14	-	TRBV7-9	TGTGCCAGCAGCTTATATGGGGTTGGCACTGAAGCTTTCTTT	CASSLYGVGTEAFF
TRBJ1-1	many	14	TRBD1	TRBV6-2/TRBV6-3	TGTGCCAGCAGTTACTCGGTCCGGGACAGTGAAGCTTTCTTT	CASSYSVRDSEAFF
TRBJ2-1	many	15	-	TRBV7-6	TGTGCCAGCAGCTGGCGGGATAGCTCCTACAATGAGCAGTTCTTC	CASSWRDSSYNEQFF
TRBJ2-2	few	14	TRBD2	TRBV20-1	TGCAGTGCTAGGAGCGGGAGGCTCGCCGGGGAGCTGTTTTTT	CSARSGRLAGELFF
TRBJ2-1	-	15	TRBD2	TRBV7-3	TGTGCCAGCAGCTCAAGGACTAGCGGGGGGAATGAGCAGTTCTTC	CASSSRTSGGNEQFF
TRBJ2-1	few	14	-	TRBV5-5	TGTGCCAGCAGCCGTCAGCTCGCCTACAATGAGCAGTTCTTC	CASSRQLAYNEQFF
TRBJ1-2	many	13	TRBD1	TRBV5-1	TGCGCCAGCAGCTTGGAACAGGGGCGCCTCTACACCTTC	CASSLEQGRLYTF
TRBJ2-2	many	14	-	TRBV6-5	TGTGCCAGCAGTCGCTTGGCGAACACCGGGGAGCTGTTTTTT	CASSRLANTGELFF
TRBJ2-1	few	13	TRBD1	TRBV12-3/TRBV12-4	TGTGCCAGCGTGGGACAGGCCCACAATGAGCAGTTCTTC	CASVGQAHNEQFF
TRBJ2-1	few	17	TRBD1	TRBV4-3	TGCGCCAGCAGCCAAACAGGGACAGGGGGATCCTGGAATGAGCAGTTCTTC	CASSQTGTGGSWNEQFF
TRBJ2-3	-	15	-	TRBV6-2/TRBV6-3	TGTGCCAGCCTAATAGGGGCGTACAGCACAGATACGCAGTATTTT	CASLIGAYSTDTQYF
TRBJ1-2	-	15	-	TRBV2	TGTGCCAGCACCCTTATCAGGCTAACTAACTATGGCTACACCTTC	CASTLIRLTNYGYTF
TRBJ2-2	few	16	TRBD1	TRBV11-2	TGTGCCAGCAGCTTAGAGGACAGGGGCCGAACCGGGGAGCTGTTTTTT	CASSLEDRGRTGELFF
TRBJ2-1	few	13	TRBD1	TRBV6-2/TRBV6-3	TGTGCCAGCGGGGACAGGGGCTACAATGAGCAGTTCTTC	CASGDRGYNEQFF
TRBJ2-5	-	14	TRBD2	TRBV29-1	TGCAGCGTTGAAGCGGGGGCGGGAGGGCCGGCCCAGTACTTC	CSVEAGAGGPAQYF
TRBJ2-1	many	14	TRBD2	TRBV20-1	TGCAGTGCTAGTTTAGCGGGTGCCTACAATGAGCAGTTCTTC	CSASLAGAYNEQFF
TRBJ1-2	many	11	-	TRBV29-1	TGCAGCGCTGGACGGACGGGCGGCTACACCTTC	CSAGRTGGYTF
TRBJ1-1	few	13	-	TRBV7-2	TGTGCCAGCAGCTTTGATTCGAACACTGAAGCTTTCTTT	CASSFDSNTEAFF
TRBJ2-1	-	18	TRBD2	TRBV9	TGTGCCAGCAGCACCCCGAGACTAGCCGAGAGCTCCTACAATGAGCAGTTCTTC	CASSTPRLAESSYNEQFF
TRBJ2-5	-	13	-	TRBV7-2	TGTGCCAGCAGCTCAAGCTTCACGGTCCAGGGCCTCTTC	CASSSSFTVQGLF
TRBJ1-1	-	12	-	TRBV5-1	TGCGCCAGCAGCTTGGACGTTACTGAAGCTTTCTTT	CASSLDVTEAFF
TRBJ2-7	-	15	TRBD1	TRBV6-5	TGTGCCAGCAGTTACTCGAGTCAGGGGGCTAACGAGCAGTACTTC	CASSYSSQGANEQYF
TRBJ2-7	few	16	TRBD1	TRBV27	TGTGCCAGCAGTTCGCCCACCGGGACAGGGGCGTCCGAGCAGTACTTC	CASSSPTGTGASEQYF
TRBJ1-1	few	16	-	TRBV6-6	TGTGCCAGCAGTCGCGGGTTACCGGACGGTGGCACTGAAGCTTTCTTT	CASSRGLPDGGTEAFF
TRBJ2-7	-	12	-	TRBV29-1	TGCAGCGCCCGGCGGGGTGGGGGCGAGCAGTACTTC	CSARRGGGEQYF
TRBJ2-2	-	15	-	TRBV7-6	TGTGCCAGCAGCTTAGTTATACAGGGTGGCGAGGAGCTGTTTTTT	CASSLVIQGGEELFF
TRBJ2-3	-	14	-	TRBV12-3/TRBV12-4	TGTGCCAGCAGTTTCCCCGGTTTCACAGATACGCAGTATTTT	CASSFPGFTDTQYF
TRBJ2-1	many	16	TRBD1	TRBV10-3	TGTGCCATCCGTACCGTGGGGACAGGGAAAGAGAATGAGCAGTTCTTC	CAIRTVGTGKENEQFF
TRBJ1-2	few	13	-	TRBV4-1	TGCGCCAGCAGCCAAGAAGTATACTATGGCTACACCTTC	CASSQEVYYGYTF
TRBJ2-3	few	14	TRBD1	TRBV2	TGTGCCAGCAGCTCCCGGACAGGGCCTAATACGCAGTATTTT	CASSSRTGPNTQYF
TRBJ2-2	-	14	TRBD2	TRBV20-1	TGCAGTGCTAGAAAGCGGGAGGGTGCCGGGGAGCTGTTTTTT	CSARKREGAGELFF
TRBJ2-4	-	18	-	TRBV7-2	TGTGCCAGCAGCTTATCTCCCGCTGGGATGGGGAGTCGGGACATTCAGTACTTC	CASSLSPAGMGSRDIQYF
TRBJ2-7	-	12	-	TRBV28	TGTGCCAGCACCGTCGGATCCTACGAGCAGTACTTC	CASTVGSYEQYF
TRBJ2-3	few	16	TRBD2	TRBV10-3	TGTGCCATCAGTGAAAATAGCGGGACTAGCACAGATACGCAGTATTTT	CAISENSGTSTDTQYF
TRBJ2-7	few	15	-	TRBV4-1	TGCGCCAGCAGCCACCCGACAGGCCGAGCCTACGAGCAGTACTTC	CASSHPTGRAYEQYF
TRBJ2-3	many	12	-	TRBV7-2	TGTGCCAGCAGCCCACCGGGTTTTACGCAGTATTTT	CASSPPGFTQYF
TRBJ2-3	-	15	-	TRBV7-2	TGTGCCAGCAGCTTAATAGGACATCAAACAGATACGCAGTATTTT	CASSLIGHQTDTQYF
TRBJ2-7	few	16	-	TRBV6-2/TRBV6-3	TGTGCCAGCAGTTACTTCCGGGACGGATTCAACTACGAGCAGTACTTC	CASSYFRDGFNYEQYF
TRBJ2-6	many	18	-	TRBV4-1	TGCGCCAGCAGCCAAGATCGATCAGGGGCTACTGGGGCCAACGTCCTGACTTTC	CASSQDRSGATGANVLTF
TRBJ1-1	-	12	-	TRBV29-1	TGCAGCGTTGAAGAGGCCCAGCCTGAAGCTTTCTTT	CSVEEAQPEAFF
TRBJ1-1	few	11	-	TRBV29-1	TGCAGCGTTGATTCGGGTATTGAAGCTTTCTTT	CSVDSGIEAFF
TRBJ2-5	-	16	-	TRBV27	TGTGCCAGCAGTTTATCTTTCCAGGGTGGGGGAGAGAGCCAGTACTTC	CASSLSFQGGGESQYF
TRBJ1-1	-	16	-	TRBV6-2/TRBV6-3	TGTGCCAGCAGTTACGCGGCTAAGAATGCGAACACTGAAGCTTTCTTT	CASSYAAKNANTEAFF